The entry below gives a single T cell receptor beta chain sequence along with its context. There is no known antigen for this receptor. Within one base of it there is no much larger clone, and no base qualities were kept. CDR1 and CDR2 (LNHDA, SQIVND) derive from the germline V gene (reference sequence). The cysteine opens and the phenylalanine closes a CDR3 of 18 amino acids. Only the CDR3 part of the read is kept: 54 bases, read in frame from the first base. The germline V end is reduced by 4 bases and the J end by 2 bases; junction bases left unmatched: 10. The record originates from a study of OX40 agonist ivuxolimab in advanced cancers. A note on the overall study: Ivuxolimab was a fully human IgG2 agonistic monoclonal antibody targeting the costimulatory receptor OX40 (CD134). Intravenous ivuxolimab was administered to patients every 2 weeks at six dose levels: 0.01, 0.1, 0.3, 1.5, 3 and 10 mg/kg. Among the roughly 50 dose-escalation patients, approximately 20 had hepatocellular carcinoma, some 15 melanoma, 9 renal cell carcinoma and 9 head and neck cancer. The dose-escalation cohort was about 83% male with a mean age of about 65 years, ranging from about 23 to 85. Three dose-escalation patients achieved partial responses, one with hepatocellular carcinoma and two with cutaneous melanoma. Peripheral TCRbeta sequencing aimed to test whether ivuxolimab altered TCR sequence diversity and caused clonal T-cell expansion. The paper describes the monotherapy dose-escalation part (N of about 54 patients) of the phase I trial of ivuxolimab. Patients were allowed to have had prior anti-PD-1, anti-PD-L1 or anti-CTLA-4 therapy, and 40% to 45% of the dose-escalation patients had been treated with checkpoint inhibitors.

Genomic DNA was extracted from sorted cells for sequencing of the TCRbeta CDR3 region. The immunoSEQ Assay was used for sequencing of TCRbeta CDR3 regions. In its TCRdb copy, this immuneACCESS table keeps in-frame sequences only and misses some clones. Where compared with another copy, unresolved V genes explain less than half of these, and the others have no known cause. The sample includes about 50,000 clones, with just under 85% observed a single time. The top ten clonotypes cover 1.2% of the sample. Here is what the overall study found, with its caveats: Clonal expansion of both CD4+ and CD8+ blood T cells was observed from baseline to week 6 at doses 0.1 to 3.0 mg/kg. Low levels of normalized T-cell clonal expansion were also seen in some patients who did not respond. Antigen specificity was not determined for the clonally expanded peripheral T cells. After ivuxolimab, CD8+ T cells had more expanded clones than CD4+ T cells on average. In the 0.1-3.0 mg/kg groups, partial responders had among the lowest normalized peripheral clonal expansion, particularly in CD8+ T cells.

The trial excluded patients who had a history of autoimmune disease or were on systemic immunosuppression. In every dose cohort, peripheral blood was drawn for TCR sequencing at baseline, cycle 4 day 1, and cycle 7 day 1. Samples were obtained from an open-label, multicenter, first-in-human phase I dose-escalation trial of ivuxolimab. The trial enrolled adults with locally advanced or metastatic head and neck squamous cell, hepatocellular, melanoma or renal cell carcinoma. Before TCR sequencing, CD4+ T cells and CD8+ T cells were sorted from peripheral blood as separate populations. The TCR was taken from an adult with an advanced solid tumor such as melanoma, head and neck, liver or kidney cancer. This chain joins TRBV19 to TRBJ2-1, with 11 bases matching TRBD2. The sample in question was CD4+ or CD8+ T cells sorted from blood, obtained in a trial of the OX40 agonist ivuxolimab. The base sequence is TGTGCCAGTAGTACCCGGGCTAGCGGGAGGAACGCCTACAATGAGCAGTTCTTC. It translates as CASSTRASGRNAYNEQFF.